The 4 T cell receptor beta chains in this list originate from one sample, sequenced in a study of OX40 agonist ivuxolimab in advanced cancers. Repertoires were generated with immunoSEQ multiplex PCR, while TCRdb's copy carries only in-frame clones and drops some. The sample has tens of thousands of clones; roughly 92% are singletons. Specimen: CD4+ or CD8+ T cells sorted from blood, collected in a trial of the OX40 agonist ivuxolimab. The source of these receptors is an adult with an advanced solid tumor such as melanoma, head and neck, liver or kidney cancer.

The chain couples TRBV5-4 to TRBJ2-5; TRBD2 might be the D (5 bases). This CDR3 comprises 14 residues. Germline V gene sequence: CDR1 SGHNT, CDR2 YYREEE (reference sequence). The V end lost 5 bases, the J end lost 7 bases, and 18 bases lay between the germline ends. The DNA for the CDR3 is TGTGCCAGCAGTTCCCCCGGGGAACGAGGGACCCAGTACTTC. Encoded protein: CASSSPGERGTQYF.

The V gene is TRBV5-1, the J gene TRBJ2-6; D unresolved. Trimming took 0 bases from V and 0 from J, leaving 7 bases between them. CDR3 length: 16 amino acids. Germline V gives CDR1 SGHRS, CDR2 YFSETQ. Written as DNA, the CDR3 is TGCGCCAGCAGCTTGGGTAGGGTCTCTGGGGCCAACGTCCTGACTTTC. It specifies CASSLGRVSGANVLTF.

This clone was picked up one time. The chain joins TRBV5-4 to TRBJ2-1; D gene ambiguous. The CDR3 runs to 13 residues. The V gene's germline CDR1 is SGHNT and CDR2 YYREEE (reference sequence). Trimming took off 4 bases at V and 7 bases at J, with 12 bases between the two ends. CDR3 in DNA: TGTGCCAGCAGCCCCAACCCAAGGAATGAGCAGTTCTTC. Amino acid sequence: CASSPNPRNEQFF. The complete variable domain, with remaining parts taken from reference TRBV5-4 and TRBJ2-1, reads ETGVTQSPTHLIKTRGQQVTLRCSSQSGHNTVSWYQQALGQGPQFIFQYYREEENGRGNFPPRFSGLQFPNYSSELNVNALELDDSALYLCASSPNPRNEQFFGPGTRLTVL.

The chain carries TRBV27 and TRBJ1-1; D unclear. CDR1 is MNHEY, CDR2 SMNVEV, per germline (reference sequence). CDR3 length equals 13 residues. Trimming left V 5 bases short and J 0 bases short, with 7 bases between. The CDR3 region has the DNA TGTGCCAGCAGTCTCCAAATGAACACTGAAGCTTTCTTT. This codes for CASSLQMNTEAFF.